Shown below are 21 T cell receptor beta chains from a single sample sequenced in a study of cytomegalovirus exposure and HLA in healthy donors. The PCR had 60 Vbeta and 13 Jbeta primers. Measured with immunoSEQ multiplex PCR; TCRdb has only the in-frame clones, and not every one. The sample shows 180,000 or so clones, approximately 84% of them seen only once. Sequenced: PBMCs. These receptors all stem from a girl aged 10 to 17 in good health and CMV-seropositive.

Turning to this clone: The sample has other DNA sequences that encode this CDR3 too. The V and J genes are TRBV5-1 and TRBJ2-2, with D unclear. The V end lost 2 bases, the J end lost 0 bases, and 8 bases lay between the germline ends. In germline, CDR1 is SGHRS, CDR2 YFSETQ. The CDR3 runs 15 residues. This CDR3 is CASSLGGTNTGELFF. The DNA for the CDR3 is TGCGCCAGCAGCTTAGGCGGAACGAACACCGGGGAGCTGTTTTTT.

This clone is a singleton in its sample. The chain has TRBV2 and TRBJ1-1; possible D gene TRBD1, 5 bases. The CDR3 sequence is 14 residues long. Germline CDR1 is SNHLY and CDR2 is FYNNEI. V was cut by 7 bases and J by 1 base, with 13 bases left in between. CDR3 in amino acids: CASKGQPGNTEAFF. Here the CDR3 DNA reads TGTGCCAGCAAGGGGCAGCCCGGGAACACTGAAGCTTTCTTT.

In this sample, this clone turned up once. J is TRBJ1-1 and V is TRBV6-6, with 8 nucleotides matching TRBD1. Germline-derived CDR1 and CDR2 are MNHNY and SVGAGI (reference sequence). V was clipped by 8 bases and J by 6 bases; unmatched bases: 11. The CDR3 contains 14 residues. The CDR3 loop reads CASGDRGGSAEAFF. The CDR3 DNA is TGTGCCAGCGGAGACAGGGGCGGTAGCGCTGAAGCTTTCTTT.

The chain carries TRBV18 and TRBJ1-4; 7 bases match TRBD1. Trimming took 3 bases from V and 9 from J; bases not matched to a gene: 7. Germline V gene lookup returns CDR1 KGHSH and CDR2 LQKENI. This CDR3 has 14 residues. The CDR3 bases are TGTGCCAGCTCACCGGGTACAGGGGAAAAAAAACTGTTTTTT. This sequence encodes CASSPGTGEKKLFF. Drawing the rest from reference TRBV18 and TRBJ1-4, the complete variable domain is NAGVMQNPRHLVRRRGQEARLRCSPMKGHSHVYWYRQLPEEGLKFMVYLQKENIIDESGMPKERFSAEFPKEGPSILRIQQVVRGDSAAYFCASSPGTGEKKLFFGSGTQLSVL.

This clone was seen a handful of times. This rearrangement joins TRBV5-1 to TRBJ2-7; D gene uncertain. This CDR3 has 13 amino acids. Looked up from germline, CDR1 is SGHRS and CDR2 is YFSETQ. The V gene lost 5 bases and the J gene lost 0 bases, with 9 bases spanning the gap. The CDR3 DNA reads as TGCGCCAGCAGTGATAGGAGCTCCTACGAGCAGTACTTC. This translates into CASSDRSSYEQYF.

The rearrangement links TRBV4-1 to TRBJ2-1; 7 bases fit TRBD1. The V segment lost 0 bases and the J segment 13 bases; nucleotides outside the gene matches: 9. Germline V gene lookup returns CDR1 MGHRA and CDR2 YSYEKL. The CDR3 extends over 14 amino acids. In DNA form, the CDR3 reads TGCGCCAGCAGCCAAGAAGGGGAAGGGGGCGATCAGTTCTTC. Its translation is CASSQEGEGGDQFF.

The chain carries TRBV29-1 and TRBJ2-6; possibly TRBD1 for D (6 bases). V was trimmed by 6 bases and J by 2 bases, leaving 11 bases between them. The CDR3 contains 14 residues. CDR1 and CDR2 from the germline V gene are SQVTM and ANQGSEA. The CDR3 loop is CSVATGTGANVLTF. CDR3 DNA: TGCAGCGTGGCCACAGGGACTGGGGCCAACGTCCTGACTTTC.

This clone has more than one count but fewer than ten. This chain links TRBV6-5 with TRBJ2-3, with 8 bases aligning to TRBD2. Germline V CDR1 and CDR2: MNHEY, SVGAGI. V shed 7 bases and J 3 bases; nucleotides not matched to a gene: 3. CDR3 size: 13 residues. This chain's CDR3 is CASTKRETDTQYF. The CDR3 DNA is TGTGCCAGCACCAAGCGGGAGACAGATACGCAGTATTTT.

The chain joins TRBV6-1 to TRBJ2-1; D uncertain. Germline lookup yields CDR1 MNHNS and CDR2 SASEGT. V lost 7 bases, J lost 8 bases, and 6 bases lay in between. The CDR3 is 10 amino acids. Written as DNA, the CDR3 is TGTGCCAGCATCCTAGATGAGCAGTTCTTC. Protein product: CASILDEQFF.

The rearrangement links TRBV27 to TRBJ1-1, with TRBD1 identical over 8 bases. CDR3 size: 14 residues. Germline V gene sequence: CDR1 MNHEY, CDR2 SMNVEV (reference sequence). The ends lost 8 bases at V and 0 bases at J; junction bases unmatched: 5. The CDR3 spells CASGPRGLNTEAFF. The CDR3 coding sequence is TGTGCCAGCGGGCCCAGGGGGCTGAACACTGAAGCTTTCTTT.

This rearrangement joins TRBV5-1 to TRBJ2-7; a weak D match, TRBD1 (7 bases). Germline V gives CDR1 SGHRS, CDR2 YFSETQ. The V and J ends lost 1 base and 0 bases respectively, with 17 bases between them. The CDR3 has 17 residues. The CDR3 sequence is CASSLLRGTVLSYEQYF. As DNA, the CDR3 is TGCGCCAGCAGCTTGCTACGGGGGACAGTTCTCTCCTACGAGCAGTACTTC. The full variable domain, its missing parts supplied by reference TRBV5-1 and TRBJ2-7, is KAGVTQTPRYLIKTRGQQVTLSCSPISGHRSVSWYQQTPGQGLQFLFEYFSETQRNKGNFPGRFSGRQFSNSRSEMNVSTLELGDSALYLCASSLLRGTVLSYEQYFGPGTRLTVT.

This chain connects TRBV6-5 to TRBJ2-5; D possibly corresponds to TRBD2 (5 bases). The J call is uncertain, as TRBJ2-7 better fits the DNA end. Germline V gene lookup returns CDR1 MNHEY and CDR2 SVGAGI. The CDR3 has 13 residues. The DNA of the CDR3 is TGTGCCAGCAGTTATGCGGAGGCCTACGAGCAGTACTTC. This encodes CASSYAEAYEQYF.

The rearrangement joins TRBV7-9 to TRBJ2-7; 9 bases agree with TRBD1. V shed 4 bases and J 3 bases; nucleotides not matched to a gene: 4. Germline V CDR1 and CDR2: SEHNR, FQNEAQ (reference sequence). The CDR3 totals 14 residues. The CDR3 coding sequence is TGTGCCAGCAGCTCGACAGGGGGGAACTACGAGCAGTACTTC. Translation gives CASSSTGGNYEQYF.

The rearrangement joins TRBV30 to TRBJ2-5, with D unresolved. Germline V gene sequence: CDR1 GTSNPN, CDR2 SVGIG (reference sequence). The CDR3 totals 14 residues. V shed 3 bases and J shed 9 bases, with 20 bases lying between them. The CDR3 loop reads CAWSEYIGFRAQYF. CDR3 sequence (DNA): TGTGCCTGGAGCGAGTACATTGGGTTTCGGGCCCAGTACTTC.

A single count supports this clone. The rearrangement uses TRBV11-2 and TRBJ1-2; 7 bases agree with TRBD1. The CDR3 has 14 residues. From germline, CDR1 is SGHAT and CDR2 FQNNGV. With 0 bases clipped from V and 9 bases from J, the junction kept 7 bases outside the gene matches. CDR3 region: CASSLESKQGCYTF. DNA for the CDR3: TGTGCCAGCAGCTTAGAGTCCAAACAGGGGTGCTACACCTTC. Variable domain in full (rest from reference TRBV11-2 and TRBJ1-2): EAGVAQSPRYKIIEKRQSVAFWCNPISGHATLYWYQQILGQGPKLLIQFQNNGVVDDSQLPKDRFSAERLKGVDSTLKIQPAKLEDSAVYLCASSLESKQGCYTFGSGTRLTVV.

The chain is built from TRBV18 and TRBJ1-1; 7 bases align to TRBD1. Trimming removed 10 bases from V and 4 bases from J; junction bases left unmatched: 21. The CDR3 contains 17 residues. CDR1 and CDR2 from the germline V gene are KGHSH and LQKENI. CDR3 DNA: TGTGCCACCGAAACGGACAGGCCAGTCGGCGATGGCACTGAAGCTTTCTTT. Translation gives CATETDRPVGDGTEAFF.

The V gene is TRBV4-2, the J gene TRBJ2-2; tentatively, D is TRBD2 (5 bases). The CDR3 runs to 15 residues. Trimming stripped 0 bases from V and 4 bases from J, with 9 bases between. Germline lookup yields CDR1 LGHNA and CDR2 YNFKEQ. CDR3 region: CASSQEASSTGELFF. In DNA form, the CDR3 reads TGTGCCAGCAGCCAAGAGGCTAGCAGCACCGGGGAGCTGTTTTTT.

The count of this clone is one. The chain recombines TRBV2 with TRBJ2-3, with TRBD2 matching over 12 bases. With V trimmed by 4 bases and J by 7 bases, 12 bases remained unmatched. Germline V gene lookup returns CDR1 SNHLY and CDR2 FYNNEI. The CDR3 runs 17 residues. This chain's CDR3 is CASSATTRLAGAHTQYF. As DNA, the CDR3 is TGTGCCAGCAGTGCGACTACTAGACTAGCGGGAGCCCATACGCAGTATTTT.

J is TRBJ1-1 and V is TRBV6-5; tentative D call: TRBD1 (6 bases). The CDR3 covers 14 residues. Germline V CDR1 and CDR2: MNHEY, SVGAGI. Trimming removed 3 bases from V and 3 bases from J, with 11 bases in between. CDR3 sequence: CASSYQGHDTEAFF. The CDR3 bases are TGTGCCAGCAGTTATCAGGGGCACGACACTGAAGCTTTCTTT.

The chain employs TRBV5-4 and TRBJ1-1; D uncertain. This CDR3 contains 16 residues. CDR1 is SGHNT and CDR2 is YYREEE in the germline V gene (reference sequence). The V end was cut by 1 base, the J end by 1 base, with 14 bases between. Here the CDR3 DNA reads TGTGCCAGCAGCTTGAGCCGAGTCTCGGGGAACACTGAAGCTTTCTTT. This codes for CASSLSRVSGNTEAFF.

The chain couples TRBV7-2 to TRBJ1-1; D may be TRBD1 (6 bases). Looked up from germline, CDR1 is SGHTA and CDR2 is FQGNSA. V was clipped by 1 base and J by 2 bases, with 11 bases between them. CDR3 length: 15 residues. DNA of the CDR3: TGTGCCAGCAGCTTAGTGTCAGGGGCTAACACTGAAGCTTTCTTT. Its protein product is CASSLVSGANTEAFF.